The clone carrying this T cell receptor beta chain was recorded once. The ends were cut back, 0 bases at V and 9 bases at J, with 12 bases in the middle. The CDR3 covers 15 residues. The germline gives CDR1 MNHEY, CDR2 SVGAGI. Execution of the assay was at deep level. An even split of each subset's genomic DNA across several immunoSEQ plates was performed. Clones were read by immunoSEQ multiplex PCR, and TCRdb kept only the in-frame ones, dropping some. The repertoire holds about 2.3 million clones, with 85% to 95% as singletons. These data belong to a study of shared clonotypes between healthy human individuals. Overall study: CD4 naive and CD4 memory each took three plates per donor, while CD8 naive took two and CD8 memory one.

CD4+ cells underwent separation, giving CD45RA+ naive and CD45RA-negative memory subsets. The sequenced sample was naive CD4+ T cells from PBMCs. This sample's subset: CD45RA+ positively selected. The chain employs TRBV6-5 and TRBJ1-6; D gene ambiguous. This clonotype was sampled from a man aged 18 to 29 in good health. Some clones in this sample may be carry-over from other donors' samples. In DNA, the CDR3 is TGTGCCAGCAGTTACTCGTCCCGGGAGACTTCACCCCTCCACTTT. As protein: CASSYSSRETSPLHF.